The 13 T cell receptor beta chains given below trace back to one sample, sequenced in a study of sequential checkpoint blockade in melanoma. Specified treatment: randomized to nivolumab then ipilimumab (arm A) or the reverse (arm B). Data came from immunoSEQ multiplex PCR; TCRdb stores just in-frame clones and leaves some out. Of about 3,800 clones listed, less than 30% are singletons. Sequenced here: tumor tissue (inferred from file names), sampled from a patient given nivolumab and ipilimumab in sequence. These receptors were taken from a human donor with melanoma.

V gene TRBV15 combines with J gene TRBJ2-2, with 9 bases that match TRBD1. The CDR3 contains 17 residues. The trim removed 3 bases at V and 4 bases at J, leaving 9 bases unmatched. Germline-derived CDR1 and CDR2 are LNHNV and YYDKDF (reference sequence). CDR3 DNA: TGTGCCACCAGCAGGGGGACAGGGATGAGGGCCACCGGGGAGCTGTTTTTT. It encodes CATSRGTGMRATGELFF.

Written as DNA, the CDR3 is TGTGCCAGCAGCCTGCGTATGGGGGTCTCTGGAAACACCATATATTTT. Its protein is CASSLRMGVSGNTIYF. V usage is TRBV11-3 and J usage is TRBJ1-3; D possibly corresponds to TRBD1 (5 bases). Germline assignment: CDR1 SGHNT and CDR2 YENEEA. The CDR3 sequence is 16 residues long. V was trimmed by 5 bases and J by 0 bases, leaving 14 bases between them.

This clone is a singleton in its sample. The J gene is TRBJ2-7, the V gene TRBV29-1, with 9 bases matching TRBD1. Unmatched junction bases numbered 11, after V lost 4 bases and J lost 4 bases. In germline, CDR1 is SQVTM, CDR2 ANQGSEA. The CDR3 has 15 residues. The CDR3, as DNA: TGCAGCGTTGGACCCGGATCGGGGACAGGGTACGAGCAGTACTTC. Translated, it gives CSVGPGSGTGYEQYF.

This clone came up a few times. The CDR3 nucleotides read TGTGCCAGCAGTTACTTCGGGAGGGGCCGAGAGACCCAGTACTTC. Translated: CASSYFGRGRETQYF. J is TRBJ2-5 and V is TRBV6-8; TRBD2 agrees at 8 bases. From germline, CDR1 is MNHGY and CDR2 SAAAGT. CDR3 length: 15 residues. The J segment lost 4 bases and the V segment lost 1 base, leaving 5 bases of the junction unmatched.

V usage is TRBV7-7 and J usage is TRBJ2-3, with D uncertain. This CDR3 spans 14 amino acids. V was trimmed by 5 bases and J by 0 bases, leaving 9 bases between them. The germline gives CDR1 SSHAT, CDR2 FNYEAQ (reference sequence). The CDR3 DNA sequence: TGTGCCAGCAGCCATCAGGAGAGCACAGATACGCAGTATTTT. Its translation is CASSHQESTDTQYF. The whole variable domain, filled in from reference TRBV7-7 and TRBJ2-3, reads GAGVSQSPRYKVTKRGQDVTLRCDPISSHATLYWYQQALGQGPEFLTYFNYEAQPDKSGLPSDRFSAERPEGSISTLTIQRTEQRDSAMYRCASSHQESTDTQYFGPGTRLTVL.

This sequence joins TRBV28 and TRBJ2-7; TRBD2 agrees at 11 bases. CDR3 length: 17 amino acids. Losses at the gene ends were 6 bases for V and 3 bases for J; bases not matched to a gene: 13. Germline values: CDR1 MDHEN, CDR2 SYDVKM. This CDR3 is CASRTLAGGHRGYEQYF. The CDR3 DNA sequence: TGTGCCAGCAGGACCTTAGCGGGAGGGCATCGAGGCTACGAGCAGTACTTC.

This clone was seen a handful of times. Mismatch with germline at one junction end may stem from a read error. The V call is TRBV6-8, the J call TRBJ1-1; D remains unclear. The length of the CDR3 is 13 residues. The V gene's germline CDR1 is MNHGY and CDR2 SAAAGT. The CDR3 bases are TGTGCCATCAGGCCCACCGGGAACAATGAAGCTTTCTTT. Translating it yields CAIRPTGNNEAFF.

The sample holds a few counts of this clone. This rearrangement joins TRBV5-1 to TRBJ2-7, with 8 bases aligning to TRBD1. CDR3 length equals 14 residues. Unmatched junction bases numbered 2, after V lost 2 bases and J lost 1 base. Germline V gene lookup returns CDR1 SGHRS and CDR2 YFSETQ. In DNA form, the CDR3 reads TGCGCCAGCAGCTTTACAGGGGGTTCCTACGAGCAGTACTTC. Its protein product is CASSFTGGSYEQYF.

As to this clone: At one boundary the junction diverges from the germline segment, which might be a read error. The chain employs TRBV7-6 and TRBJ2-7; TRBD1 matches at 7 bases. Germline V lookup: CDR1 SGHVS, CDR2 FNYEAQ. This CDR3 spans 15 amino acids. This chain's CDR3 is CASSLAGDSSYEQYF. As DNA, the CDR3 is TGTGCTAGCAGCTTAGCAGGGGACAGCTCCTACGAGCAGTACTTC.

The rearrangement joins TRBV11-3 to TRBJ2-2; TRBD2 aligns across 10 bases. Per the germline V gene, CDR1 is SGHNT and CDR2 is YENEEA. Trimming cost V 1 base and J 4 bases; bases outside gene matches: 6. This CDR3 is built from 17 residues. The CDR3 DNA follows: TGTGCCAGCAGCTTAGTAGGTCCTAGCGGGAGCACCGGGGAGCTGTTTTTT. This gives the protein CASSLVGPSGSTGELFF.

This clone was counted only a few times. The chain is built from TRBV11-3 and TRBJ2-7; D is ambiguous. Germline assignment: CDR1 SGHNT and CDR2 YENEEA. The V and J ends lost 3 bases and 5 bases respectively, with 14 bases between them. The CDR3 spans 14 residues. The CDR3 region is CASSLVGVANEQYF. As DNA, the CDR3 is TGTGCCAGCAGCTTGGTCGGAGTCGCAAACGAGCAGTACTTC.

The chain employs TRBV18 and TRBJ2-7, with 8 bases that match TRBD2. V lost 2 bases and J lost 3; bases outside the gene matches: 6. Germline CDR1 is KGHSH and CDR2 is LQKENI. This CDR3 comprises 15 residues. In DNA, the CDR3 is TGTGCCAGCTCACCAACGGGCGGGAGGCTCTACGAGCAGTACTTC. Protein sequence: CASSPTGGRLYEQYF. Drawing the rest from reference TRBV18 and TRBJ2-7, the complete variable domain is NAGVMQNPRHLVRRRGQEARLRCSPMKGHSHVYWYRQLPEEGLKFMVYLQKENIIDESGMPKERFSAEFPKEGPSILRIQQVVRGDSAAYFCASSPTGGRLYEQYFGPGTRLTVT.

This clone counts as medium-sized (0.01 to 0.1%). This chain connects TRBV9 to TRBJ1-2; D uncertain. CDR3 size: 14 residues. The germline V gene encodes CDR1 SGDLS and CDR2 YYNGEE. Trimming stripped 5 bases from V and 4 bases from J, with 15 bases between. The CDR3 nucleotides read TGTGCCAGCAGGGCCAATGGGCGACTCTATGGCTACACCTTC. The encoded protein is CASRANGRLYGYTF.